This T cell receptor (beta chain) was observed in a study of post-analysis software for immune sequencing data. Unique molecular identifiers were present in the TCR beta cDNA libraries. Starting from around 1 to 10 million T cells, the study yielded 500,000 or so cDNA molecules. TCRdb used MiXCR to reprocess the PCR reads, holding one entry per CDR3 protein. Of under 200,000 distinct CDR3 sequences in the sample, under 40% were seen once. Study results and limitations: Significantly decreased normalized Chao1 diversity was recorded for multiple sclerosis patients relative to controls. Analysis by F measure revealed that same-batch samples clustered strongly together. Four or five TRBV segments were significantly more frequent in patients than in controls. TRBV5-6, TRBV5-1 and TRBV20-1 were among these segments.

The CDR3 consists of 12 residues. Per the germline V gene, CDR1 is LNHNV and CDR2 is YYDKDF (reference sequence). To note about this clonotype: The antigen remains undetermined. The junction departs from germline at one end; a sequencing error may be responsible.

Sequences were derived from blood, sampled after autologous hematopoietic stem cell transplantation. The gene calls are TRBV15 and TRBJ2-3; D possibly corresponds to TRBD1 (6 bases). The sequence came from a girl between 5 and 17 years old with multiple sclerosis. CDR3 nucleotide sequence: TGTGCCACCAGCGAGAGGACAGATGCGCAGTATTTT. Translated, it gives CATSERTDAQYF. Together with reference TRBV15 and TRBJ2-3, the CDR3 gives the full variable domain: DAMVIQNPRYQVTQFGKPVTLSCSQTLNHNVMYWYQQKSSQAPKLLFHYYDKDFNNEADTPDNFQSRRPNTSFCFLDIRSPGLGDTAMYLCATSERTDAQYFGPGTRLTVL.